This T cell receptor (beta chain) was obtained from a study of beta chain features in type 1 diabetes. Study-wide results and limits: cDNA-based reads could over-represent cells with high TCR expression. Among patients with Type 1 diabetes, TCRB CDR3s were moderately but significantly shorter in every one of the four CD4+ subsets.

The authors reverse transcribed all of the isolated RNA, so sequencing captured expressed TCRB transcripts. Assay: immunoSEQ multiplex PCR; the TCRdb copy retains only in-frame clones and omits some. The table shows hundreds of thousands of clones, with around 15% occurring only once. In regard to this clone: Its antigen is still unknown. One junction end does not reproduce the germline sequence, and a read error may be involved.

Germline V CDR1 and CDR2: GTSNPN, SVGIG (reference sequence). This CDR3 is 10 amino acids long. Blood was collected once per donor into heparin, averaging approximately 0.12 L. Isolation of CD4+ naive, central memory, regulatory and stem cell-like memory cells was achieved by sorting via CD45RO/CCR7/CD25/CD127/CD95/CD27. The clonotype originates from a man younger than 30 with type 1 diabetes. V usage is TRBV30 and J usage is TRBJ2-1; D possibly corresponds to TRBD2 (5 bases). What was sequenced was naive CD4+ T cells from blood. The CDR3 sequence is CAWSGLRLIF. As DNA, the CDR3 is TGTGCCTGGAGTGGTCTACGACTAATCTTC.